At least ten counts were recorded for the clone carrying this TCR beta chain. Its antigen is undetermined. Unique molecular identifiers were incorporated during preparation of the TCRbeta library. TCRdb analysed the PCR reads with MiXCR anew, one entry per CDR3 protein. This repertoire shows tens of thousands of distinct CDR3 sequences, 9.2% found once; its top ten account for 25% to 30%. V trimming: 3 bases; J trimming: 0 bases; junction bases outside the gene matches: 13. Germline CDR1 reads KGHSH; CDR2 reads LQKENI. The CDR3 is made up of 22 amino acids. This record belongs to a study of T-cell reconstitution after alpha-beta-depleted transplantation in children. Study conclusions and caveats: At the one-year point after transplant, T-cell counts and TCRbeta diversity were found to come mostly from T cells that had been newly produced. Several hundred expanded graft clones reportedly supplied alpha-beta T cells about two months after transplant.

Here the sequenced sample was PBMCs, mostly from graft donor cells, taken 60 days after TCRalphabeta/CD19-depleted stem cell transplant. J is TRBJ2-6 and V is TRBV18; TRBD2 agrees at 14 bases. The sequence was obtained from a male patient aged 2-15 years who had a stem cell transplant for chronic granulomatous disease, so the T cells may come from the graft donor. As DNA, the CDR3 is TGTGCCAGCTCACCCCGGGGACTAGCGGGAGTTTTAAACCCCTCTGGGGCCAACGTCCTGACTTTC. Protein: CASSPRGLAGVLNPSGANVLTF.